These 27 T cell receptor beta chains originate from one sample sequenced in a study of T cells in Graves' hyperthyroidism and ophthalmopathy. The source material, RNA transcripts, was used to amplify TCR beta CDR3 regions. A first-round RT-PCR of the TCR CDR3 used the HTBI primer set. A single record per CDR3 protein comes from TCRdb applying MiXCR to the multiplex PCR reads. The sample records under 300,000 distinct CDR3 sequences, around 15% being singletons. The sequenced sample consisted of blood. These TCRs come from a woman aged 40 to 50 with Graves' hyperthyroidism.

This clonotype was seen ten or more times. This CDR3 reads CASSATSGSITGELFF. For the CDR3, the DNA is TGTGCCAGCAGTGCGACTAGCGGGAGCATCACCGGGGAGCTGTTTTTT. V and J are TRBV6-1 and TRBJ2-2, with TRBD2 matching 12 bases. This CDR3 comprises 16 residues. Per germline, CDR1 MNHNS and CDR2 SASEGT. With V trimmed by 4 bases and J by 4 bases, 4 bases remained unmatched.

At least ten counts were recorded for this clonotype. This rearrangement joins TRBV5-1 to TRBJ2-5; the D gene is possibly TRBD2 (5 bases). Germline V gives CDR1 SGHRS, CDR2 YFSETQ. V lost 2 bases, J lost 1 base, and 9 bases lay in between. The CDR3 consists of 14 residues. The CDR3 coding sequence is TGCGCCAGCAGCTTCTTTGGGAGCCAAGAGACCCAGTACTTC. This gives the protein CASSFFGSQETQYF.

This clonotype showed up just a few times. This rearrangement joins TRBV2 to TRBJ1-5; D is unclear. The germline V gene has CDR1 SNHLY and CDR2 FYNNEI. The CDR3 runs to 13 residues. With 6 bases removed from V and 4 bases from J, the gap between germline ends came to 10 bases. The CDR3 sequence: CASSVEGNQPQHF. The CDR3 DNA sequence: TGTGCCAGCAGCGTTGAAGGGAATCAGCCCCAGCATTTT.

There are many counts of this clonotype. The rearrangement links TRBV29-1 to TRBJ2-5, with a possible D match to TRBD2 (6 bases). CDR1 is SQVTM, CDR2 ANQGSEA, per germline. The CDR3 is made up of 13 amino acids. The V gene lost 6 bases and the J gene lost 2 bases, with 13 bases spanning the gap. In nucleotides, the CDR3 is TGCAGCGTCTCGTCGGGGGAGCAAGAGACCCAGTACTTC. It is translated as CSVSSGEQETQYF. Full variable domain (outside the CDR3, taken from reference TRBV29-1 and TRBJ2-5): SAVISQKPSRDICQRGTSLTIQCQVDSQVTMMFWYRQQPGQSLTLIATANQGSEATYESGFVIDKFPISRPNLTFSTLTVSNMSPEDSSIYLCSVSSGEQETQYFGPGTRLLVL.

This clonotype has ten or more counts. J is TRBJ2-5 and V is TRBV12-3 or TRBV12-4, with TRBD2 as a possible D gene (6 bases). V lost 2 bases and J lost 3, with 13 bases in between. The CDR3 spans 15 residues. The CDR3 sequence is CASSLSREREETQYF. CDR3 DNA sequence: TGTGCCAGCAGTTTAAGTCGGGAGCGAGAAGAGACCCAGTACTTC.

V gene TRBV7-9 combines with J gene TRBJ2-1, with D tentatively TRBD2 (6 bases). The CDR3 runs to 16 residues. Germline V gene lookup returns CDR1 SEHNR and CDR2 FQNEAQ (reference sequence). Between the trimmed V and J ends, which lost 11 bases and 6 bases, there was a span of 26 bases. CDR3 DNA: TGTGCCTCTCACCCCCCTGGCGGGGAAATTTCCAATGAGCAGTTCTTC. Its protein product is CASHPPGGEISNEQFF. Combining the CDR3 with reference TRBV7-9 and TRBJ2-1 gives the whole variable domain DTGVSQNPRHKITKRGQNVTFRCDPISEHNRLYWYRQTLGQGPEFLTYFQNEAQLEKSRLLSDRFSAERPKGSFSTLEIQRTEQGDSAMYLCASHPPGGEISNEQFFGPGTRLTVL.

This chain uses TRBV28 with TRBJ2-1; 12 nucleotides line up with TRBD2. The trim removed 6 bases at V and 0 bases at J, leaving 9 bases unmatched. The germline gives CDR1 MDHEN, CDR2 SYDVKM. CDR3 size: 18 residues. The CDR3: CASRLTSGRISSYNEQFF. CDR3 nucleotides: TGTGCCAGCAGGCTGACTAGCGGGAGAATAAGCTCCTACAATGAGCAGTTCTTC.

This clonotype was counted ten times or more. This chain uses TRBV2 with TRBJ2-1; maybe TRBD2 (6 bases). This CDR3 has 14 amino acids. The V and J ends lost 2 bases and 6 bases respectively, with 11 bases between them. Germline CDR1 reads SNHLY; CDR2 reads FYNNEI. The CDR3 nucleotides are TGTGCCAGCAGTGAATGGCGGGATGTCAATGAGCAGTTCTTC. This codes for CASSEWRDVNEQFF.

The chain combines TRBV20-1 with TRBJ2-3, with 8 positions matching TRBD2. Germline V CDR1 and CDR2: DFQATT, SNEGSKA (reference sequence). V gave up 1 base and J gave up 0 bases; unmatched junction bases: 9. This CDR3 has 17 residues. This CDR3 is CSARAGGWLGSTDTQYF. The CDR3 DNA sequence: TGCAGTGCTAGAGCGGGAGGGTGGCTGGGCAGCACAGATACGCAGTATTTT.

The rearrangement uses TRBV6-1 and TRBJ2-1; D may be TRBD2 (6 bases). V shed 7 bases and J shed 14 bases, with 21 bases lying between them. The CDR3 is made up of 13 amino acids. Germline CDR1 reads MNHNS; CDR2 reads SASEGT. DNA for the CDR3: TGTGCCAGCACCCAAAACTCCGGGGCTAGCGAGTTCTTC. It translates to CASTQNSGASEFF.

Many counts were recorded for this clonotype. The CDR3 sequence is CSGTLRLAGTDTQYF. The CDR3, as DNA: TGCAGCGGGACTCTAAGACTAGCGGGCACAGATACGCAGTATTTT. The chain carries TRBV29-1 and TRBJ2-3; TRBD2 agrees at 9 bases. This CDR3 is 15 amino acids long. V shed 7 bases and J 1 base; nucleotides not matched to a gene: 9. Germline assignment: CDR1 SQVTM and CDR2 ANQGSEA.

The V gene is TRBV27, the J gene TRBJ2-1, with 14 bases identical to TRBD2. CDR1 and CDR2 (germline): MNHEY, SMNVEV (reference sequence). Unmatched junction bases numbered 9, after V lost 6 bases and J lost 8 bases. The CDR3 spans 16 residues. In nucleotides, the CDR3 is TGTGCCAGCAGATCCGGGACTAGCGGGAGCATCGATGAGCAGTTCTTC. Protein sequence: CASRSGTSGSIDEQFF.

This clonotype came up many times. The rearrangement links TRBV30 to TRBJ2-3; TRBD1 matches 8 bases. This CDR3 is 13 amino acids long. CDR1 is GTSNPN and CDR2 is SVGIG in the germline V gene (reference sequence). Losses at the gene ends were 8 bases for V and 1 base for J; bases not matched to a gene: 5. CDR3 sequence reads: CARAGGRTDTQYF. The CDR3 bases are TGTGCCCGTGCAGGGGGCCGCACAGATACGCAGTATTTT.

This rearrangement joins TRBV5-6 to TRBJ2-1; 9 bases match TRBD1. The CDR3 sequence is 15 residues long. The V segment lost 1 base and the J segment 8 bases; nucleotides outside the gene matches: 7. Germline CDR1 SGHDT, CDR2 YYEEEE. CDR3 bases: TGTGCCAGCAGCTTGATTATAGACAGGGGGGATGAGCAGTTCTTC. This gives the protein CASSLIIDRGDEQFF.

This clonotype was picked up many times. One end of the junction fails to match germline, which may point to a read error. The CDR3 DNA reads as TGTGCTAGCAGCTTATCCTGGGGAAGCACAGATACGCAGTATTTT. Amino acids: CASSLSWGSTDTQYF. J is TRBJ2-3 and V is TRBV7-7; no clear D. The CDR3 is 15 amino acids. CDR1 SSHAT and CDR2 FNYEAQ come from the germline V gene (reference sequence).

This clonotype was observed many times. This chain joins TRBV11-3 and TRBJ1-1; no clear D gene. Germline V gene data show CDR1 as SGHNT and CDR2 as YENEEA. Trimming left V 5 bases short and J 2 bases short, with 12 bases between. There are 14 residues in the CDR3. The CDR3: CASSARTANTEAFF. CDR3 nucleotide sequence: TGTGCCAGCAGCGCTCGGACGGCAAACACTGAAGCTTTCTTT.

The sample holds many counts of this clonotype. The chain has TRBV5-1 and TRBJ1-5; D unclear. V was shortened by 0 bases and J by 0 bases, with 7 bases between the two germline ends. The CDR3 extends over 15 amino acids. Germline V CDR1 and CDR2: SGHRS, YFSETQ. This chain's CDR3 is CASSLAGYSNQPQHF. The CDR3 DNA sequence: TGCGCCAGCAGCTTGGCCGGATATAGCAATCAGCCCCAGCATTTT.

This clonotype was found many times. The J gene is TRBJ2-7, the V gene TRBV7-9; 7 nucleotides match TRBD1. Germline V gene lookup returns CDR1 SEHNR and CDR2 FQNEAQ (reference sequence). Trimming removed 5 bases from V and 1 base from J; junction bases left unmatched: 11. The CDR3 has 16 amino acids. CDR3 amino acids: CASSESGTAHSYEQYF. CDR3 sequence (DNA): TGTGCCAGCAGCGAATCCGGGACAGCTCATTCCTACGAGCAGTACTTC.

This clonotype was seen many times. V gene TRBV28 combines with J gene TRBJ1-5; the D gene is possibly TRBD1 (6 bases). V was shortened by 0 bases and J by 1 base, with 10 bases between the two germline ends. From germline, CDR1 is MDHEN and CDR2 SYDVKM. The CDR3 is made up of 16 amino acids. Here the CDR3 reads CASSLWRGGSNQPQHF. The CDR3 nucleotides are TGTGCCAGCAGTTTATGGAGGGGGGGGAGCAATCAGCCCCAGCATTTT.

This clonotype has just a few counts. A much more abundant neighbour one base away suggests this may be a read error. This chain links TRBV30 with TRBJ1-1; TRBD1 might be the D (5 bases). The CDR3 totals 12 residues. Germline-derived CDR1 and CDR2 are GTSNPN and SVGIG (reference sequence). V lost 3 bases, J lost 3 bases, and 8 bases lay in between. Written as DNA, the CDR3 is TGTGCCTGGAGAGGGGCGGACACTGAAGCTTTCTTT. As protein: CAWRGADTEAFF.

The table lists this clonotype with many counts. The rearrangement links TRBV27 to TRBJ1-1; D is unclear. Germline CDR1 is MNHEY and CDR2 is SMNVEV (reference sequence). V was shortened by 3 bases and J by 4 bases, with 9 bases between the two germline ends. CDR3 length: 13 amino acids. The chain's CDR3 is CASSFRDGTEAFF. The CDR3 DNA reads as TGTGCCAGCAGTTTTAGGGATGGCACTGAAGCTTTCTTT.

This chain links TRBV4-1 with TRBJ1-5, with no clear D. V dropped 1 base and J dropped 2 bases, with 12 bases sitting between them. This CDR3 has 16 amino acids. Germline V lookup: CDR1 MGHRA, CDR2 YSYEKL. As DNA, the CDR3 is TGCGCCAGCAGCCAAGTCGGTGGCGGTGGCAATCAGCCCCAGCATTTT. Translating gives CASSQVGGGGNQPQHF.

This clonotype was recorded at least ten times. The V call is TRBV3-1, the J call TRBJ2-1, with TRBD2 matching 11 bases. The germline V gene has CDR1 LGHDT and CDR2 YNNKEL (reference sequence). Trimming removed 3 bases from V and 13 bases from J; junction bases left unmatched: 11. The CDR3 runs 15 residues. The CDR3 spells CASSQVLAGGPYQFF. As DNA, the CDR3 is TGTGCCAGCAGCCAGGTCTTAGCGGGAGGGCCTTATCAGTTCTTC.

This clonotype showed up many times. J is TRBJ2-5 and V is TRBV19, with D unclear. Germline CDR1 and CDR2: LNHDA and SQIVND (reference sequence). Between the trimmed V and J ends, which lost 4 bases and 1 base, there was a span of 10 bases. The CDR3 is 14 amino acids. CDR3 sequence: CASSTGSRQETQYF. The CDR3 DNA reads TGTGCCAGTAGTACGGGCAGTCGCCAAGAGACCCAGTACTTC.

This clonotype was seen a few times. The chain uses TRBV6-1 and TRBJ2-7, with 12 bases identical to TRBD1. Germline V gives CDR1 MNHNS, CDR2 SASEGT. The CDR3 covers 15 residues. With V trimmed by 5 bases and J by 3 bases, 5 bases remained unmatched. CDR3 in amino acids: CASSTRDRGLYEQYF. For the CDR3, the DNA is TGTGCCAGCAGTACGCGGGACAGGGGGCTCTACGAGCAGTACTTC.

As to this clonotype: With a much larger clone just one base away, this may be a read error. Since no conserved phenylalanine or tryptophan closes the CDR3, a read error is the likely cause. This chain links TRBV20-1 with TRBJ2-1; the match to TRBD2 covers 13 bases. V dropped 2 bases and J dropped 5; count of bases not matched to a gene: 3. The CDR3 extends over 15 amino acids. From germline, CDR1 is DFQATT and CDR2 SNEGSKA (reference sequence). The CDR3 DNA follows: TGCAGTGCTAGACGGACTAGCGGGAGTAACAATGAGCAGTTCTCC. It translates to CSARRTSGSNNEQFS.

The J gene is TRBJ1-1, the V gene TRBV7-3, with D hard to call. The CDR3 spans 14 residues. Trimming shortened V by 3 bases and J by 1 base, and 9 bases separated the two germline ends. CDR1 SGHTA and CDR2 FQGTGA come from the germline V gene. CDR3 protein: CASSLEPGNTEAFF. In nucleotides, the CDR3 is TGTGCCAGCAGCTTGGAACCTGGGAACACTGAAGCTTTCTTT.